This T cell receptor (beta chain) was sequenced during a study of spatial heterogeneity in lung cancer. For the study at large: A unique TCR and UMI combination showed up more than ten times in raw reads, on average. Notes on the study in general: Mutation tallies in tumors tracked expanded intratumoral alpha and beta TCR counts.

Time point indicated: sample taken at primary tumor resection. Samples came from roughly 75 TRACERx patients with untreated early-stage lung cancer. Unsorted samples of tumor, nontumor lung or frozen PBMC had their whole RNA sequenced. This clonotype was seen repeatedly, ten times or more. Its antigen is as yet unknown. The CDR3 has 14 amino acids. Trimming took off 6 bases at V and 2 bases at J, with 11 bases between the two ends. Germline CDR1 and CDR2: MDHEN and SYDVKM. MiXCR, run by TCRdb on the 5' RACE reads, gives a single entry per CDR3 protein. The sample has roughly 7,100 distinct CDR3 sequences, 13% seen once.

The rearrangement uses TRBV28 and TRBJ2-1, with D unclear. The specimen was lung tumor tissue, collected at surgery. This receptor was identified in a male donor with early-stage non-small cell lung cancer. The DNA of the CDR3 is TGTGCCAGCAGGGTTGACGCGGCCTACAATGAGCAGTTCTTC. Protein sequence: CASRVDAAYNEQFF.